These 9 T cell receptor beta chains came from one sample sequenced in a study of blood T cell repertoires in COVID-19 (TCRdb year 2020). Libraries were prepared through the immunoSEQ multiplex PCR assay. Held by TCRdb, this immuneACCESS table contains in-frame sequences only and omits some clones. Under half of the omission traces to an unresolved V gene where checked; the cause of the rest is unknown. Within this sample are roughly 150,000 clones, with approximately 80% of them counted one time only. The biggest ten clones account for roughly 9% of the sample. Source material: peripheral blood. The source is an elderly woman with active or convalescent COVID-19.

The chain is built from TRBV12-3 or TRBV12-4 and TRBJ1-3; D possibly corresponds to TRBD1 (5 bases). The CDR3 sequence is 13 residues long. V lost 4 bases, J lost 8 bases, and 12 bases lay in between. CDR3: CASSSGQGDTIYF. In DNA form, the CDR3 reads TGTGCCAGCAGTTCGGGCCAAGGGGACACCATATATTTT.

In this sample, this clone turned up a few times. This sequence joins TRBV14 and TRBJ1-1; D call uncertain. Trimming removed 1 base at V and 7 bases at J, with 7 bases between. Germline V lookup: CDR1 SGHDN, CDR2 FVKESK. The CDR3 is made up of 12 amino acids. The CDR3 DNA reads as TGTGCCAGCAGCCAAGCCCGGAGTGAAGCTTTCTTT. Translating it yields CASSQARSEAFF.

The CDR3 region has the DNA TGTGCCAGCAGCTCTAGCGTCTCTAGCACAGATACGCAGTATTTT. Amino acids: CASSSSVSSTDTQYF. The chain combines TRBV7-3 with TRBJ2-3, with a possible D match to TRBD2 (6 bases). V gave up 4 bases and J gave up 0 bases, with 11 bases separating them. The germline CDR1 and CDR2 sequences are SGHTA and FQGTGA. The CDR3 totals 15 residues.

The chain joins TRBV4-1 to TRBJ1-2, with 7 nucleotides matching TRBD1. J was trimmed by 4 bases and V by 1 base; bases with no gene match: 6. Germline V gene lookup returns CDR1 MGHRA and CDR2 YSYEKL. CDR3 length: 15 amino acids. CDR3 sequence: CASSQVETGTYGYTF. The CDR3, as DNA: TGCGCCAGCAGCCAAGTTGAGACAGGGACCTATGGCTACACCTTC.

The genes are TRBV6-5 and TRBJ1-1; TRBD1 aligns across 7 bases. Germline lookup yields CDR1 MNHEY and CDR2 SVGAGI. V was pared by 6 bases and J by 7 bases, with 8 bases of the junction left unmatched. This CDR3 is built from 13 residues. CDR3 bases: TGTGCCAGCAGCCCCGGGACAGCATTTGAAGCTTTCTTT. Protein product: CASSPGTAFEAFF.

The CDR3 sequence is CASSPGQGRNGELFF. The CDR3 coding sequence is TGTGCCAGCAGCCCGGGACAGGGGAGGAACGGGGAGCTGTTTTTT. V usage is TRBV5-6 and J usage is TRBJ2-2; 10 nucleotides match TRBD1. The V gene's germline CDR1 is SGHDT and CDR2 YYEEEE. The CDR3 runs to 15 residues. Trimming at V came to 4 bases and at J to 7 bases, leaving 7 bases not matched to a gene.

The rearrangement joins TRBV7-2 to TRBJ1-1, with D perhaps TRBD1 (5 bases). Trimming removed 4 bases at V and 2 bases at J, with 17 bases between. This CDR3 has 16 residues. Germline V CDR1 and CDR2: SGHTA, FQGNSA. CDR3 residues: CASSSSPGLTNTEAFF. Here the CDR3 DNA reads TGTGCCAGCAGCTCGAGCCCGGGACTCACAAACACTGAAGCTTTCTTT.

The V gene is TRBV3-1 (or the pseudogene TRBV3-2), the J gene TRBJ1-1; 9 positions match TRBD1. CDR1 is LGHDT and CDR2 is YNNKEL in the germline V gene (reference sequence). The junction had 6 bases not matched to a gene; V was cut back by 4 bases and J by 6 bases. This CDR3 is built from 14 residues. The CDR3 is CASSLQGALAEAFF. The DNA for the CDR3 is TGTGCCAGCAGCCTACAGGGGGCTCTGGCTGAAGCTTTCTTT.

The chain carries TRBV7-2 and TRBJ2-1; 7 bases are shared with TRBD1. Per the germline V gene, CDR1 is SGHTA and CDR2 is FQGNSA. The CDR3 is made up of 15 amino acids. The V segment lost 2 bases and the J segment 2 bases; nucleotides outside the gene matches: 3. This CDR3 reads CASSLRQGPYNEQFF. Here the CDR3 DNA reads TGTGCCAGCAGCTTAAGACAGGGACCCTACAATGAGCAGTTCTTC.